This record looks at one T cell receptor beta chain sequence and its context. In the study's own analysis: Researchers report that nucleated cell counts were estimated from reference gene primer amplification. Libraries were prepared by immunoSEQ multiplex PCR; TCRdb keeps only in-frame clonotypes and omits some of them. D and trimming were read from the DNA, whereas the V and J calls and clone size are those reported in that table. The repertoire has 160,000 or so clones, more than 80% of them found once; the top ten carry about 16%. After removal of 4 bases from V and 3 bases from J, the junction contained 9 bases not matched to a gene. The CDR3 spans 16 residues. Germline lookup yields CDR1 SGHNT and CDR2 YYREEE (reference sequence). The data belong to a study of blood T cell repertoires in COVID-19. The overall study: There were acute and convalescent COVID-19 samples, and they came from the United States, Italy and Spain. The cDNA or gDNA used as material had been derived from T cells, B-cell-depleted T cells, or PBMCs.

The specimen sequenced was peripheral blood. This TCR was recovered from a woman aged 35 to 49 with acute or convalescent COVID-19. This chain joins TRBV5-4 and TRBJ1-1; 10 positions match TRBD1. The CDR3 region is CASSPPWTGGDTEAFF. The CDR3 nucleotides are TGTGCCAGCAGCCCTCCCTGGACAGGGGGGGACACTGAAGCTTTCTTT.